The T cell receptor beta chain under discussion was sequenced for a study of naive and memory T cell subsets. Study conclusions and caveats: Naive repertoires, especially CD8, held a few larger clonotypes, possibly memory cells re-expressing CD45RA. No ground truth validated the naive and memory repertoire findings.

An equimolar mix of two oligonucleotides served as the beta constant-region primer for TRBC1 and TRBC2. Four rounds of PCR amplified the ligated cDNA using nested alpha and beta constant-region primers plus SP2. A 12-nucleotide UMI and the SP2 primer were added to the cDNA 3' end by oligonucleotide ligation. TCRdb analysed the UMI-ligation and nested PCR reads with MiXCR anew, one entry per CDR3 protein. The table records 120,000 to 150,000 distinct CDR3 sequences, 22% of them present only once. This CDR3 is 13 amino acids long. Germline loops: CDR1 SGDLS, CDR2 YYNGEE. V dropped 4 bases and J dropped 5 bases, with 12 bases sitting between them. Turning to this clonotype: What it binds is unknown.

The sequence derives from a human donor in good health. This chain joins TRBV9 and TRBJ1-1, with D unclear. The sequenced sample consisted of naive CD4+ T cells from blood. The CDR3 reads CASSPTARTEAFF. The DNA of the CDR3 is TGTGCCAGCAGCCCGACGGCCAGGACTGAAGCTTTCTTT.